The 8 T cell receptor beta chains below all came from one sample that was sequenced in a study of cytomegalovirus exposure and HLA in healthy donors. Profiling relied on immunoSEQ multiplex PCR, and the TCRdb table lists in-frame clones only, not all of them. The sample shows approximately 300,000 clones, 86% of them seen only once. The sample was PBMCs. The receptor source for this set is a young woman in good health and CMV-seronegative.

This clone was seen only once. The V gene is TRBV30, the J gene TRBJ2-1; maybe TRBD1 (5 bases). The CDR3 spans 15 residues. Trimming pared 0 bases from V and 5 bases from J, leaving 14 bases between. From germline, CDR1 is GTSNPN and CDR2 SVGIG (reference sequence). CDR3 sequence (DNA): TGTGCCTGGAGTGTACTAAGAAACAGGAACAATGAGCAGTTCTTC. Its protein product is CAWSVLRNRNNEQFF.

The chain links TRBV7-2 to TRBJ2-3; 9 bases map to TRBD1. V shed 1 base and J 2 bases; nucleotides not matched to a gene: 4. The germline CDR1 and CDR2 sequences are SGHTA and FQGNSA. CDR3 length equals 16 residues. The CDR3 reads CASSLEGTGPTDTQYF. CDR3 nucleotides: TGTGCCAGCAGCTTAGAGGGGACAGGGCCCACAGATACGCAGTATTTT.

The V call is TRBV21-1, the J call TRBJ2-7; TRBD2, the table's D call, was not compared with the DNA. TRBV21-1 constitutes a pseudogene. The CDR3 loop spans 19 amino acids. CDR3: CASSKETTLLAGELYEQYF. The CDR3 DNA sequence: TGTGCCAGCAGCAAAGAGACCACCTTACTAGCGGGGGAGCTCTACGAGCAGTACTTC.

V is TRBV29-1 and J is TRBJ2-3, with D unresolved. The CDR3 spans 12 residues. Germline values: CDR1 SQVTM, CDR2 ANQGSEA. Trimming removed 6 bases at V and 1 base at J, with 8 bases between. CDR3 bases: TGCAGCGTGGAACCTGGCACAGATACGCAGTATTTT. Translating gives CSVEPGTDTQYF.

The count of this clone is one. This chain connects TRBV9 to TRBJ1-4, with D unresolved. CDR1 SGDLS and CDR2 YYNGEE come from the germline V gene. CDR3 size: 16 residues. V gave up 5 bases and J gave up 0 bases, with 14 bases separating them. CDR3 nucleotides: TGTGCCAGCAGTAATGGTCCCGGGTCAACTAATGAAAAACTGTTTTTT. It yields the protein CASSNGPGSTNEKLFF. Full variable domain (outside the CDR3, taken from reference TRBV9 and TRBJ1-4): DSGVTQTPKHLITATGQRVTLRCSPRSGDLSVYWYQQSLDQGLQFLIQYYNGEERAKGNILERFSAQQFPDLHSELNLSSLELGDSALYFCASSNGPGSTNEKLFFGSGTQLSVL.

The chain carries TRBV5-1 and TRBJ2-1; 7 positions agree with TRBD2. The V gene end was trimmed by 4 bases and the J gene end by 0 bases; junction bases not matched to a gene: 13. Germline V gene lookup returns CDR1 SGHRS and CDR2 YFSETQ. This CDR3 spans 18 amino acids. The CDR3 DNA reads as TGCGCCAGCAGCCTCCTTCCCTCGGGGAGGGCCTCCTACAATGAGCAGTTCTTC. The encoded protein is CASSLLPSGRASYNEQFF.

The chain combines TRBV29-1 with TRBJ2-1; D is perhaps TRBD2 (6 bases). The CDR3 is 13 residues long. Germline V gives CDR1 SQVTM, CDR2 ANQGSEA. Between the trimmed V and J ends, which lost 4 bases and 5 bases, there was a span of 12 bases. Here the CDR3 reads CSVGVGGNNEQFF. Here the CDR3 DNA reads TGCAGCGTTGGTGTGGGCGGGAACAATGAGCAGTTCTTC.

The CDR3 loop is CASIIFVPFPSPGTSDSYEQYF. In nucleotides, the CDR3 is TGTGCCAGCATCATCTTCGTCCCCTTCCCGTCACCCGGGACTAGCGACTCCTACGAGCAGTACTTC. V usage is TRBV28 and J usage is TRBJ2-7; 10 bases align to TRBD2. Germline V lookup: CDR1 MDHEN, CDR2 SYDVKM. Trimming cost V 7 bases and J 0 bases; bases outside gene matches: 27. This CDR3 has 22 amino acids.